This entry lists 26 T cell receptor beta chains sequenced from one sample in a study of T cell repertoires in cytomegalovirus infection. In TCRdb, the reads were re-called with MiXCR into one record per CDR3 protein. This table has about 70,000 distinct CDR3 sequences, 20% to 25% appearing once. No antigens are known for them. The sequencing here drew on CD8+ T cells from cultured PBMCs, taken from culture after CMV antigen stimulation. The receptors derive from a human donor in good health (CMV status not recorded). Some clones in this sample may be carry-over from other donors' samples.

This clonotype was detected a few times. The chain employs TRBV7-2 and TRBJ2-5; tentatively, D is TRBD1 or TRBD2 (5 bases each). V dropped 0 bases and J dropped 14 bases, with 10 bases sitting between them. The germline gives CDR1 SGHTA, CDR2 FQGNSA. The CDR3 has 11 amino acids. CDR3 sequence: CASSLAGVSYF. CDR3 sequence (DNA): TGTGCCAGCAGCTTAGCGGGGGTCTCTTACTTC.

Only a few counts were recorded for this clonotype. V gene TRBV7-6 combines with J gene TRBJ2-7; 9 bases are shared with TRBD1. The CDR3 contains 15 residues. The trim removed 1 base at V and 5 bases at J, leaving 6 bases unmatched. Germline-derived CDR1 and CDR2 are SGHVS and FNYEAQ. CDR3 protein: CASSLDYRGRNEQYF. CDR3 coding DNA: TGTGCCAGCAGCTTAGACTACAGGGGGCGAAACGAGCAGTACTTC. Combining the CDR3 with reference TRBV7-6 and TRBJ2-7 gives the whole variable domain GAGVSQSPRYKVTKRGQDVALRCDPISGHVSLYWYRQALGQGPEFLTYFNYEAQQDKSGLPNDRFSAERPEGSISTLTIQRTEQRDSAMYRCASSLDYRGRNEQYFGPGTRLTVT.

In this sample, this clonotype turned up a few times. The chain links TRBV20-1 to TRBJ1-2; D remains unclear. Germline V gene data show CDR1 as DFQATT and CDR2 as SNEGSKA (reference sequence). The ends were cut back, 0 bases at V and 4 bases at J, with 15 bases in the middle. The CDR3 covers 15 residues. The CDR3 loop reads CSAREGFGGFYGYTF. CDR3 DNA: TGCAGTGCTAGAGAGGGCTTTGGTGGCTTCTATGGCTACACCTTC.

The CDR3 loop is CASSHKQQNTEAFF. The DNA for the CDR3 is TGCGCCAGCAGCCATAAACAGCAGAACACTGAAGCTTTCTTT. The chain employs TRBV4-1 and TRBJ1-1, with D unresolved. This CDR3 has 14 amino acids. Germline V gene lookup returns CDR1 MGHRA and CDR2 YSYEKL. V dropped 3 bases and J dropped 1 base, with 9 bases sitting between them.

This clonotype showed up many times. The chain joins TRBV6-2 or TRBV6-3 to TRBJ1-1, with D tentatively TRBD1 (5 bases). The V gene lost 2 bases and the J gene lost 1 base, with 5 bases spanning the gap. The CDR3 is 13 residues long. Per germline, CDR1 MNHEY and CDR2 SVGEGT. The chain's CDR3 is CASSYGGNTEAFF. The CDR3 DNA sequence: TGTGCCAGCAGTTACGGGGGGAACACTGAAGCTTTCTTT.

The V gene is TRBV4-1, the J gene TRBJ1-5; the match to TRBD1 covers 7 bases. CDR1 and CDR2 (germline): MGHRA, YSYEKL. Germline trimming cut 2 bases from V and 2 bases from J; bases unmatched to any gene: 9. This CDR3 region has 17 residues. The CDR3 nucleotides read TGCGCCAGCAGCCAATCCGGACAGGAAGGTGGCAATCAGCCCCAGCATTTT. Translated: CASSQSGQEGGNQPQHF.

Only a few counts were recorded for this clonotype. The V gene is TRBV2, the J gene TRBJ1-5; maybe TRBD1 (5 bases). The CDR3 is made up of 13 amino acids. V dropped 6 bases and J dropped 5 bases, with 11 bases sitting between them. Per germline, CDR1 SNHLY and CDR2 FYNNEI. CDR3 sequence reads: CASRIQAYQPQHF. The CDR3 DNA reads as TGTGCCAGCAGGATACAGGCCTATCAGCCCCAGCATTTT.

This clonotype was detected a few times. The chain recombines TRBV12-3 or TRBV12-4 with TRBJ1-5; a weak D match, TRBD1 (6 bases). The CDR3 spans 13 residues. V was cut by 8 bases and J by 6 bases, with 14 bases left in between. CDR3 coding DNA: TGTGCCAGCGCCTTAGAGGGGGTTCAGCCCCAGCATTTT. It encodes CASALEGVQPQHF.

The CDR3 protein is CASSALTDTQYF. The CDR3, as DNA: TGTGCCAGCAGCGCCCTCACAGATACGCAGTATTTT. The J gene is TRBJ2-3, the V gene TRBV9; no clear D gene. In germline, CDR1 is SGDLS, CDR2 YYNGEE. Trimming pared 3 bases from V and 2 bases from J, leaving 4 bases between. The CDR3 extends over 12 amino acids.

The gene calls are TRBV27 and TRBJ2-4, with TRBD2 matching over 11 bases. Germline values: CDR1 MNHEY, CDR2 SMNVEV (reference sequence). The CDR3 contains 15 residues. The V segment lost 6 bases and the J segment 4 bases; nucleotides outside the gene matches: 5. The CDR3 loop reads CASSPIAGGKNIQYF. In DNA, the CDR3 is TGTGCCAGCAGCCCCATAGCGGGGGGGAAAAACATTCAGTACTTC.

The CDR3 nucleotides read TGTGCCAGCAGTTTCCCCGCCCCGGGACTCTCCTCCTACAATGAGCAGTTCTTC. Protein: CASSFPAPGLSSYNEQFF. The rearrangement links TRBV6-8 to TRBJ2-1; perhaps TRBD2 as D (6 bases). Germline V gives CDR1 MNHGY, CDR2 SAAAGT. Trimming pared 4 bases from V and 0 bases from J, leaving 19 bases between. The CDR3 runs 18 residues.

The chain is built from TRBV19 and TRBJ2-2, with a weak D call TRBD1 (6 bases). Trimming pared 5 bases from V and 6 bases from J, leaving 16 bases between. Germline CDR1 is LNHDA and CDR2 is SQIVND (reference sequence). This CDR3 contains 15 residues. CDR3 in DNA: TGTGCCAGTAGTTTCGGTGTTACAGGGCCCGGGGAGCTGTTTTTT. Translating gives CASSFGVTGPGELFF.

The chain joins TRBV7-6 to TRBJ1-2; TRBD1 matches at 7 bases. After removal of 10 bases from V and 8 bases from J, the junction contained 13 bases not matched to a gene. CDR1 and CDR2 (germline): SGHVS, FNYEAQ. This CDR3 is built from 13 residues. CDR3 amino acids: CATVGQSVEGYTF. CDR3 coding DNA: TGTGCCACAGTGGGACAGTCAGTAGAAGGCTACACCTTC.

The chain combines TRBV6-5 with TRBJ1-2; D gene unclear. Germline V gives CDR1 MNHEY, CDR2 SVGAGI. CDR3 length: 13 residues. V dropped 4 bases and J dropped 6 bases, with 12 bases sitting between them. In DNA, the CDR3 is TGTGCCAGCAGTTTCGGGTTTGCAGATGGCTACACCTTC. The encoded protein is CASSFGFADGYTF.

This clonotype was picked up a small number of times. The CDR3 is CASSQNGGETQYF. The CDR3 nucleotides are TGTGCCAGCTCGCAGAATGGAGGGGAGACCCAGTACTTC. This rearrangement joins TRBV18 to TRBJ2-5, with D possibly TRBD2 on 6 matching bases. The CDR3 covers 13 residues. Germline loops: CDR1 KGHSH, CDR2 LQKENI. Trimming left V 6 bases short and J 5 bases short, with 13 bases between. The full variable domain, with the rest looked up from reference TRBV18 and TRBJ2-5, is NAGVMQNPRHLVRRRGQEARLRCSPMKGHSHVYWYRQLPEEGLKFMVYLQKENIIDESGMPKERFSAEFPKEGPSILRIQQVVRGDSAAYFCASSQNGGETQYFGPGTRLLVL.

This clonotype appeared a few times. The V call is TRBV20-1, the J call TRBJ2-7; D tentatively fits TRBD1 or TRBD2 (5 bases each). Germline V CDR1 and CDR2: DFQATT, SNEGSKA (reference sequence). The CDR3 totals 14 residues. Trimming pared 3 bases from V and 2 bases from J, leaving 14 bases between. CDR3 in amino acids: CSASEGPPAYEQYF. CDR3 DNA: TGCAGTGCTAGTGAGGGGCCCCCTGCCTACGAGCAGTACTTC.

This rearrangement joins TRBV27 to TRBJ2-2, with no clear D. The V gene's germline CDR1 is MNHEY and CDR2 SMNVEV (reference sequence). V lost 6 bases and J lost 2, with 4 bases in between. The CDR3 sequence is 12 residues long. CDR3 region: CASSRNTGELFF. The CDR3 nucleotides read TGTGCCAGCAGCCGAAACACCGGGGAGCTGTTTTTT.

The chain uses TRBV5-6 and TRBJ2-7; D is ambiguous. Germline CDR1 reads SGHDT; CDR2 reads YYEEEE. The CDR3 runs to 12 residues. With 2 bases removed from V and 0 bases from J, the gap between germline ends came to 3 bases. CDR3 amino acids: CASSFGSYEQYF. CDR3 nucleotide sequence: TGTGCCAGCAGCTTCGGCTCCTACGAGCAGTACTTC.

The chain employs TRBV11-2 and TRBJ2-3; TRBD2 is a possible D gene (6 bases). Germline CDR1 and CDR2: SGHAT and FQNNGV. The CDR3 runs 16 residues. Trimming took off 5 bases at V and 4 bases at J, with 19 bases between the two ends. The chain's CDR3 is CASSPGTQRKADTQYF. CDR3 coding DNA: TGTGCCAGCAGCCCCGGGACTCAGAGAAAGGCAGATACGCAGTATTTT.

The CDR3 region has the DNA TGTGCCAGCAGCTTAAGGTTGGCCGAAGCTTTCTTT. Translating gives CASSLRLAEAFF. The chain employs TRBV7-8 and TRBJ1-1; no reliable D call. Between the trimmed V and J ends, which lost 2 bases and 8 bases, there was a span of 9 bases. Per germline, CDR1 SGHVS and CDR2 FQNEAQ. This CDR3 comprises 12 residues.

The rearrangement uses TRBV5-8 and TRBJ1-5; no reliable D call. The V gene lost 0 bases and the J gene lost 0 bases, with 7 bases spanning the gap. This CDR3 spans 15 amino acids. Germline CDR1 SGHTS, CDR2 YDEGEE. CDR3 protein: CASSLGQTSNQPQHF. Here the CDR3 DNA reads TGTGCCAGCAGCTTGGGGCAGACTAGCAATCAGCCCCAGCATTTT.

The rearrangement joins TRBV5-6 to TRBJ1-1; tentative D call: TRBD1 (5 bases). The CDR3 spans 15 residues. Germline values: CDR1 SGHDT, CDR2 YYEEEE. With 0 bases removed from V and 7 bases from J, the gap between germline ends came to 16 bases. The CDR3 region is CASSLGAGVGSEAFF. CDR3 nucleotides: TGTGCCAGCAGCTTGGGGGCGGGGGTCGGGAGTGAAGCTTTCTTT.

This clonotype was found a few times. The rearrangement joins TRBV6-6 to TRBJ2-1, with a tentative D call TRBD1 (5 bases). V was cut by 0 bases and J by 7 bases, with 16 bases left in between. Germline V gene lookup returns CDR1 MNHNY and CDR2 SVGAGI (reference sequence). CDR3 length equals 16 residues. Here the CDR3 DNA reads TGTGCCAGCAGTTACTCGCGTGGCAGGGAAGTGAATGAGCAGTTCTTC. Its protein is CASSYSRGREVNEQFF.

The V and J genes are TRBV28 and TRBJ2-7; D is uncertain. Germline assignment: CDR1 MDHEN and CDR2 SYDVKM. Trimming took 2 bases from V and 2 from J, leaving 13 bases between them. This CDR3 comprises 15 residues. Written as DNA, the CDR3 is TGTGCCAGCAGTTTAGTCACACTCGAAGCCTACGAGCAGTACTTC. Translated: CASSLVTLEAYEQYF.

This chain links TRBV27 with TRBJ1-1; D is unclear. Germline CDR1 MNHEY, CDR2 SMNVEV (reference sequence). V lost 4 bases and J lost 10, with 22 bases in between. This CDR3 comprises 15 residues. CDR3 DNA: TGTGCCAGCAGTTCCCGACCGGACGGGCTTCTAGGAGCTTTCTTT. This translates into CASSSRPDGLLGAFF.

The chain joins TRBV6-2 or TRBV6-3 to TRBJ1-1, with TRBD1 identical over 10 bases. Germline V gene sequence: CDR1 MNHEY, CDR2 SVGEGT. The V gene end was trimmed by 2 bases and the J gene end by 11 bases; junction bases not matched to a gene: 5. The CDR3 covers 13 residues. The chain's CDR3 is CASSYLPGQGAFF. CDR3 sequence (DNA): TGTGCCAGCAGTTACCTCCCGGGACAGGGGGCTTTCTTT.